The TCR beta chain under discussion was sequenced for a study of T cells of healthy individuals listed by TCRdb under 2018. Receptors were amplified or captured by 5' RACE. Sequencing took place on an Illumina MiSeq. In TCRdb, the public reads were trimmed at Q25 with fastp and aligned with MiXCR, with productive beta chains retained. Rows with one shared CDR3 protein collapse into an entry with the most common genes and DNA. A total of fewer than 70,000 distinct CDR3 sequences appear in this sample, over 12% of them only once. The top ten hold 15% to 20% of the sample. This clonotype showed up many times. Its antigen is unknown. The input lacks base qualities; no much larger clone sits a single base away. The CDR3 spans 15 residues, from the cysteine through the phenylalanine. Only the CDR3 portion is preserved as DNA: 45 bases, with reading frame beginning at the first base. Trimming removed 2 bases from V and 2 bases from J, leaving 13 bases between the germline ends. According to the germline V gene (reference sequence), CDR1 reads LNHDA and CDR2 reads SQIVND.

The source of this sequence is a human donor in good health. The chain was built from TRBV19 and TRBJ2-7; the D gene is possibly TRBD2, with 6 bases matching. The CDR3 amino acid sequence is: CASSIPGGLTYEQYF. The nucleotides are TGTGCCAGTAGTATACCCGGGGGACTTACCTACGAGCAGTACTTC.